This record looks at one T cell receptor beta chain sequence and its context. Its antigen is not identified. Clones were read by immunoSEQ multiplex PCR, and TCRdb kept only the in-frame ones, dropping some. The sample holds 70,000 to 100,000 clones, 80% seen once. These data originate in a study of T cells in localized non-small cell lung cancer. Findings of the study overall: Uninvolved adjacent lung showed the highest T cell clonality, exceeding tumor. Adjacent lung held a median 57 of the top 100 tumor clones.

Trimming stripped 0 bases from V and 9 bases from J, with 7 bases between. Germline assignment: CDR1 SGHNT and CDR2 YYREEE (reference sequence). CDR3 length equals 12 residues. The material was peripheral blood, obtained before any cancer treatment. The chain links TRBV5-4 to TRBJ1-3; D not certain. The sequence came from a female donor of 60 years or more with stage I lung adenocarcinoma. The CDR3 coding sequence is TGTGCCAGCAGCTTGGGGGTTGGCACCATATATTTT. Translated, it gives CASSLGVGTIYF.